This passage covers 30 T cell receptor beta chains from one sample sequenced in a study of T cell changes during pregnancy in multiple sclerosis. Profiled with immunoSEQ multiplex PCR; TCRdb holds only in-frame clones, not every one. Found here are about 98,000 clones, approximately 90% of them singletons; the top ten hold roughly 2%. Material: peripheral blood, obtained after pregnancy. Receptors were obtained from a female donor in good health, enrolled as a control in a pregnancy study.

The rearrangement joins TRBV5-1 to TRBJ2-1, with 10 bases that match TRBD2. The J segment lost 1 base and the V segment lost 4 bases, leaving 11 bases of the junction unmatched. CDR1 and CDR2 from the germline V gene are SGHRS and YFSETQ. The CDR3 has 18 amino acids. The CDR3 loop reads CASSPGLLAGQSYNEQFF. The CDR3 coding sequence is TGCGCCAGCAGCCCCGGATTACTAGCGGGGCAATCCTACAATGAGCAGTTCTTC. The entire variable domain, with the rest obtained from reference TRBV5-1 and TRBJ2-1, is as follows: KAGVTQTPRYLIKTRGQQVTLSCSPISGHRSVSWYQQTPGQGLQFLFEYFSETQRNKGNFPGRFSGRQFSNSRSEMNVSTLELGDSALYLCASSPGLLAGQSYNEQFFGPGTRLTVL.

The V call is TRBV27, the J call TRBJ2-1, with TRBD1 matching over 8 bases. The germline gives CDR1 MNHEY, CDR2 SMNVEV (reference sequence). The CDR3 is 16 residues long. After removal of 0 bases from V and 6 bases from J, the junction contained 7 bases not matched to a gene. The CDR3 coding sequence is TGTGCCAGCAGTTTATCAACGGGACAGGTCTTCAATGAGCAGTTCTTC. Protein sequence: CASSLSTGQVFNEQFF.

The chain uses TRBV7-2 and TRBJ2-6, with TRBD2 as a possible D gene (5 bases). The length of the CDR3 is 15 residues. The V gene's germline CDR1 is SGHTA and CDR2 FQGNSA. The V end was cut by 5 bases, the J end by 8 bases, with 16 bases between. The CDR3 sequence is CASSDRTRVSNVLTF. The CDR3 DNA sequence: TGTGCCAGCAGCGACCGGACGAGGGTATCCAACGTCCTGACTTTC.

Remarks on this clone: This CDR3 is also generated by other DNA sequences in the sample. The chain combines TRBV5-6 with TRBJ2-7; D gene uncertain. The CDR3 is 13 amino acids. Germline V gene data show CDR1 as SGHDT and CDR2 as YYEEEE. Trimming stripped 5 bases from V and 3 bases from J, with 12 bases between. The CDR3 here is CASSPRLLYEQYF. As DNA, the CDR3 is TGTGCCAGCAGTCCCCGCTTACTCTACGAGCAGTACTTC.

The CDR3 loop is CASSSIQGLDEKLFF. DNA of the CDR3: TGTGCCAGCAGCAGTATACAGGGCCTGGATGAAAAACTGTTTTTT. The chain combines TRBV5-6 with TRBJ1-4; D is perhaps TRBD1 (6 bases). Germline CDR1 SGHDT, CDR2 YYEEEE. CDR3 length: 15 amino acids. V lost 4 bases to trimming and J lost 6 bases, with 16 bases between them.

This chain's CDR3 is CASSLMGLPSYEQYF. As DNA, the CDR3 is TGTGCCAGCAGCTTAATGGGACTACCCTCCTACGAGCAGTACTTC. V is TRBV13 and J is TRBJ2-7; 7 bases line up with TRBD2. Trimming at V came to 2 bases and at J to 0 bases, leaving 4 bases not matched to a gene. The CDR3 spans 15 residues. The germline gives CDR1 PRHDT, CDR2 FYEKMQ (reference sequence).

The chain recombines TRBV11-2 with TRBJ2-1; TRBD1 agrees at 7 bases. Losses at the gene ends were 5 bases for V and 6 bases for J; bases not matched to a gene: 4. This CDR3 spans 13 amino acids. Germline-derived CDR1 and CDR2 are SGHAT and FQNNGV. CDR3: CASSKGQINEQFF. CDR3 bases: TGTGCCAGCAGCAAGGGACAGATCAATGAGCAGTTCTTC.

The V gene is TRBV19, the J gene TRBJ1-2; unclear D gene. V was shortened by 10 bases and J by 7 bases, with 22 bases between the two germline ends. The CDR3 totals 14 residues. From germline, CDR1 is LNHDA and CDR2 SQIVND (reference sequence). The CDR3 DNA reads as TGTGCCACCATGGGCTTATGGGTTGATTCTGGCTACACCTTC. Its translation is CATMGLWVDSGYTF. The full variable domain, with the rest looked up from reference TRBV19 and TRBJ1-2, is DGGITQSPKYLFRKEGQNVTLSCEQNLNHDAMYWYRQDPGQGLRLIYYSQIVNDFQKGDIAEGYSVSREKKESFPLTVTSAQKNPTAFYLCATMGLWVDSGYTFGSGTRLTVV.

The chain carries TRBV6-4 and TRBJ2-1; 11 bases line up with TRBD2. J was trimmed by 7 bases and V by 4 bases; bases with no gene match: 6. CDR1 and CDR2 from the germline V gene are MRHNA and SNTAGT. There are 15 residues in the CDR3. The CDR3 DNA follows: TGTGCCAGCAGTGTACTAGCGGGAGTTGGGAATGAGCAGTTCTTC. Translating it yields CASSVLAGVGNEQFF.

This rearrangement joins TRBV18 to TRBJ2-1, with TRBD2 identical over 15 bases. V shed 4 bases, J shed 7 bases, and the junction held 17 bases outside the gene matches. CDR3 size: 20 residues. CDR1 and CDR2 (germline): KGHSH, LQKENI. The CDR3 protein is CASSLPPGLAGGVLRNEQFF. CDR3 DNA: TGTGCCAGCTCACTCCCTCCGGGACTAGCGGGAGGCGTCCTTCGGAATGAGCAGTTCTTC.

The CDR3 nucleotides are TGTGCCAGCAGCCAAAGAGCGGGGGGGTTCACAGATACGCAGTATTTT. It codes for CASSQRAGGFTDTQYF. The chain is built from TRBV4-2 and TRBJ2-3, with 10 bases identical to TRBD2. V lost 2 bases to trimming and J lost 2 bases; unmatched junction nucleotides: 4. CDR3 length: 16 amino acids. Germline-derived CDR1 and CDR2 are LGHNA and YNFKEQ.

The chain couples TRBV2 to TRBJ1-1, with 10 bases matching TRBD1. With 6 bases clipped from V and 7 bases from J, the junction kept 5 bases outside the gene matches. The CDR3 covers 13 residues. The germline CDR1 and CDR2 sequences are SNHLY and FYNNEI. CDR3 coding DNA: TGTGCCAGCAGGAGGGACAGGGGCCGTGAAGCTTTCTTT. It codes for CASRRDRGREAFF.

This chain links TRBV5-1 with TRBJ2-1; 12 bases align to TRBD2. The V and J ends lost 0 bases and 8 bases, in that order; junction bases with no gene match: 3. The length of the CDR3 is 15 residues. Germline loops: CDR1 SGHRS, CDR2 YFSETQ. The DNA for the CDR3 is TGCGCCAGCAGCTTGGGACTAGCGGGAGTCGATGAGCAGTTCTTC. This translates into CASSLGLAGVDEQFF.

The V and J genes are TRBV28 and TRBJ2-3; TRBD1 might be the D (6 bases). Trimming stripped 3 bases from V and 9 bases from J, with 25 bases between. CDR1 and CDR2 (germline): MDHEN, SYDVKM. This CDR3 comprises 17 residues. As DNA, the CDR3 is TGTGCCAGCAGTTTCGGTCTGTTTAAATTGTTGACAGGAACGCAGTATTTT. It translates to CASSFGLFKLLTGTQYF.

The V gene is TRBV28, the J gene TRBJ2-5; 8 positions match TRBD2. This CDR3 comprises 14 residues. Germline assignment: CDR1 MDHEN and CDR2 SYDVKM. The junction had 1 base not matched to a gene; V was cut back by 3 bases and J by 1 base. The CDR3 reads CASSFSGAQETQYF. For the CDR3, the DNA is TGTGCCAGCAGTTTTAGCGGGGCCCAAGAGACCCAGTACTTC.

This chain connects TRBV6-5 to TRBJ2-7, with D perhaps matching TRBD1 (5 bases). CDR3 length: 15 amino acids. Trimming left V 2 bases short and J 2 bases short, with 13 bases between. Germline assignment: CDR1 MNHEY and CDR2 SVGAGI. The CDR3 bases are TGTGCCAGCAGTTACCAACAGGATTCTCCCTACGAGCAGTACTTC. It specifies CASSYQQDSPYEQYF.

The genes are TRBV18 and TRBJ1-1; possible D gene TRBD1, 6 bases. The CDR3 totals 13 residues. Germline V gene lookup returns CDR1 KGHSH and CDR2 LQKENI. The V end was cut by 8 bases, the J end by 6 bases, with 16 bases between. The CDR3 DNA reads as TGTGCCAGCGCTCCAGGGGAACCGGCTGAAGCTTTCTTT. Translating it yields CASAPGEPAEAFF.

This chain uses TRBV7-8 with TRBJ2-1; D ambiguous. V gave up 0 bases and J gave up 4 bases, with 7 bases separating them. Germline CDR1 is SGHVS and CDR2 is FQNEAQ. The CDR3 consists of 14 residues. The CDR3 coding sequence is TGTGCCAGCAGCTTAGCGCGGAAGTACAATGAGCAGTTCTTC. It encodes CASSLARKYNEQFF.

The V call is TRBV5-6, the J call TRBJ2-7, with TRBD1 identical over 11 bases. Germline V gene data show CDR1 as SGHDT and CDR2 as YYEEEE. The ends lost 5 bases at V and 3 bases at J; junction bases unmatched: 4. This CDR3 has 14 amino acids. CDR3 sequence: CASSLGQGVYEQYF. CDR3 in DNA: TGTGCCAGCAGTCTGGGACAGGGGGTCTACGAGCAGTACTTC.

The chain links TRBV7-8 to TRBJ2-7, with TRBD2 matching over 13 bases. J was trimmed by 6 bases and V by 2 bases; bases with no gene match: 4. This CDR3 has 15 residues. Germline lookup yields CDR1 SGHVS and CDR2 FQNEAQ. CDR3 in DNA: TGTGCCAGCAGCTTATTACTAGCGGGAGGGTCCGAGCAGTACTTC. It translates to CASSLLLAGGSEQYF.

This rearrangement joins TRBV7-2 to TRBJ1-6; tentatively, D is TRBD1 (6 bases). V was clipped by 5 bases and J by 13 bases, with 24 bases between them. This CDR3 region has 16 residues. Germline V gives CDR1 SGHTA, CDR2 FQGNSA. The CDR3 coding sequence is TGTGCCAGCAGCCAGCCCCCGGGACACGCCATTTCCCCCCTCCACTTT. This encodes CASSQPPGHAISPLHF.

The J gene is TRBJ2-7, the V gene TRBV19, with TRBD1 identical over 8 bases. This CDR3 is built from 15 residues. Germline V gene data show CDR1 as LNHDA and CDR2 as SQIVND (reference sequence). The V gene end was trimmed by 5 bases and the J gene end by 1 base; junction bases not matched to a gene: 7. CDR3 in DNA: TGTGCCAGTAGTCTGGACAGGGCGGCTTCCTACGAGCAGTACTTC. As protein: CASSLDRAASYEQYF.

With regard to this clone: The junction departs from the called germline gene at one end, perhaps through a read error. This chain links TRBV5-1 with TRBJ2-1; D uncertain. Germline V gene lookup returns CDR1 SGHRS and CDR2 YFSETQ. This CDR3 contains 11 residues. The CDR3 reads CASSSNNEQFF. The CDR3 bases are TGCGCCAGCAGCTCCAACAATGAGCAGTTCTTC.

V usage is TRBV4-1 and J usage is TRBJ2-7; D may be TRBD1 (5 bases). The V end was cut by 0 bases, the J end by 2 bases, with 11 bases between. This CDR3 region has 15 residues. Per the germline V gene, CDR1 is MGHRA and CDR2 is YSYEKL. This chain's CDR3 is CASSQEPQDTYEQYF. The CDR3 DNA reads TGCGCCAGCAGCCAAGAACCACAGGACACCTACGAGCAGTACTTC.

This chain joins TRBV6-5 and TRBJ1-2; D gene uncertain. This CDR3 has 15 residues. The germline V gene encodes CDR1 MNHEY and CDR2 SVGAGI. V was cut by 2 bases and J by 4 bases, with 14 bases left in between. The CDR3 DNA sequence: TGTGCCAGCAGTTACACGGTCGGTAATCTCTATGGCTACACCTTC. It translates to CASSYTVGNLYGYTF.

The rearrangement links TRBV15 to TRBJ2-5; 11 nucleotides align to TRBD2. The V and J ends lost 3 bases and 4 bases, in that order; junction bases with no gene match: 7. From germline, CDR1 is LNHNV and CDR2 YYDKDF (reference sequence). The CDR3 totals 16 residues. The CDR3: CATSSTSGSLGETQYF. The CDR3 DNA sequence: TGTGCCACCAGCAGTACTAGCGGGAGTCTCGGAGAGACCCAGTACTTC.

The chain recombines TRBV19 with TRBJ1-6; the D gene is possibly TRBD1 (5 bases). V lost 3 bases and J lost 8, with 11 bases in between. Looked up from germline, CDR1 is LNHDA and CDR2 is SQIVND (reference sequence). The CDR3 consists of 14 residues. The CDR3 region has the DNA TGTGCCAGTAGTATCTGGGGGGGGGATTCACCCCTCCACTTT. Translated: CASSIWGGDSPLHF.

In DNA, the CDR3 is TGTGCCAGCAGCCGGCGTATACAGGGAACTAATGAAAAACTGTTTTTT. Translating gives CASSRRIQGTNEKLFF. V and J are TRBV7-6 and TRBJ1-4, with D tentatively TRBD1 (6 bases). V was cut by 5 bases and J by 1 base, with 14 bases left in between. The CDR3 runs 16 residues. Germline CDR1 reads SGHVS; CDR2 reads FNYEAQ.

CDR3 residues: CATSRELTGAEGYTF. The CDR3 bases are TGTGCCACCAGCAGAGAGCTGACAGGAGCTGAGGGCTACACCTTC. This chain links TRBV15 with TRBJ1-2; a possible D gene is TRBD1 (6 bases). The CDR3 is 15 residues long. Trimming removed 0 bases from V and 8 bases from J, with 16 bases in between. Germline CDR1 and CDR2: LNHNV and YYDKDF (reference sequence).

The chain uses TRBV18 and TRBJ2-5; 8 nucleotides match TRBD1. Germline lookup yields CDR1 KGHSH and CDR2 LQKENI. The CDR3 is 14 residues long. With 2 bases clipped from V and 4 bases from J, the junction kept 3 bases outside the gene matches. The CDR3 nucleotides are TGTGCCAGCTCACCAGACAGGGGTGGAGAGACCCAGTACTTC. Translation: CASSPDRGGETQYF.